A selection of T cell receptor beta chains follows, all from one sample in a study of blood T cells in healthy people across ages. TCRdb passed the 5' RACE reads through MiXCR, listing each CDR3 protein once. The table has roughly 640,000 distinct CDR3 sequences, about 28% seen once. The source material was blood. These receptors all stem from a woman of 80 years or more in good health. Both conserved end residues are part of each CDR3. Fields, in order: J gene, D gene, V gene, clone size, CDR3 protein, CDR3 DNA. A D gene is named only where the DNA matches it firmly. Size is stated for part of the rows, as once, few or many counts, or as a class when the clone is expanded.

TRBJ2-2 | TRBD1 | TRBV11-2 | . | CASSLQGAAGELFF | TGTGCCAGCAGCTTACAGGGGGCGGCCGGGGAGCTGTTTTTT
TRBJ2-7 | TRBD1 | TRBV5-1 | many | CASSLGQGRYEQYF | TGCGCCAGCAGCTTGGGACAGGGACGGTACGAGCAGTACTTC
TRBJ2-1 | TRBD2 | TRBV12-3/TRBV12-4 | many | CASRSPGGVYNEQFF | TGTGCCAGCAGAAGTCCGGGGGGGGTTTACAATGAGCAGTTCTTC
TRBJ2-3 | TRBD2 | TRBV4-1 | . | CASSQDWLAGGGTDTQYF | TGCGCCAGCAGCCAAGATTGGTTAGCGGGAGGAGGCACAGATACGCAGTATTTT
TRBJ2-5 | TRBD2 | TRBV29-1 | . | CSARLAQEETQYF | TGCAGCGCCAGACTAGCGCAAGAAGAGACCCAGTACTTC
TRBJ2-7 | . | TRBV6-1 | few | CASSEFPHPEQYF | TGTGCCAGCAGTGAATTCCCCCACCCCGAGCAGTACTTC
TRBJ1-6 | . | TRBV6-5 | many | CASMRPTYNSPLHF | TGTGCCAGCATGAGGCCAACCTATAATTCACCCCTCCACTTT
TRBJ2-1 | TRBD2 | TRBV6-2/TRBV6-3 | . | CASSHSGGALETQFF | TGTGCCAGCAGTCATAGCGGGGGGGCCTTGGAGACCCAGTTCTTC
TRBJ2-1 | . | TRBV6-1 | few | CASRRRGTTVAGKDEQFF | TGTGCCAGCAGACGACGAGGGACCACGGTTGCCGGGAAGGATGAGCAGTTCTTC
TRBJ2-7 | . | TRBV12-3/TRBV12-4 | . | CASSFVEGEQYF | TGTGCCAGCAGTTTTGTAGAGGGCGAGCAGTACTTC
TRBJ1-4 | . | TRBV7-8 | . | CASSFGRGNEKLFF | TGTGCCAGCAGCTTTGGCAGGGGTAATGAAAAACTGTTTTTT
TRBJ1-5 | . | TRBV4-3 | . | CASSQERTDILGNQPQHF | TGCGCCAGCAGCCAAGAGAGGACAGATATACTTGGCAATCAGCCCCAGCATTTT
TRBJ2-7 | TRBD2 | TRBV3-1 | . | CASNSGLAGVGEQYF | TGTGCCAGCAACTCGGGACTAGCGGGGGTTGGCGAGCAGTACTTC
TRBJ1-5 | . | TRBV6-5 | few | CASSPQGIGQPQHF | TGTGCCAGCAGTCCGCAGGGGATTGGTCAGCCCCAGCATTTT
TRBJ2-3 | TRBD1 | TRBV29-1 | many | CSGGTGGRPDTQYF | TGCAGCGGCGGGACAGGGGGCAGACCAGATACGCAGTATTTT
TRBJ1-6 | . | TRBV7-2 | once | CASSSGRGNSPRHF | TGTGCCAGCAGCTCAGGGCGGGGGAATTCACCCCGCCACTTT
TRBJ1-5 | TRBD1 | TRBV5-6 | . | CASSLGDRDDQPQHF | TGTGCCAGCAGCTTGGGAGACAGGGACGATCAGCCCCAGCATTTT
TRBJ2-7 | . | TRBV3-1 | many | CASRGGGMSEQYF | TGTGCCAGCCGGGGTGGTGGGATGAGCGAGCAGTACTTC
TRBJ2-1 | . | TRBV7-2 | . | CASSPLDSRNEQFF | TGTGCCAGCAGCCCCCTGGATTCGCGCAATGAGCAGTTCTTC
TRBJ1-5 | . | TRBV6-2/TRBV6-3 | . | CASSRRGRGNQPQHF | TGTGCCAGCAGCCGGCGCGGTCGGGGCAATCAGCCCCAGCATTTT
TRBJ2-3 | . | TRBV24-1 | . | CATSDPGRVADTQYF | TGTGCCACCAGTGATCCCGGACGGGTGGCAGATACGCAGTATTTT
TRBJ2-3 | TRBD2 | TRBV20-1 | once | CSASATRTSDTDTQYF | TGCAGTGCTAGTGCTACCAGGACTAGCGACACAGATACGCAGTATTTT
TRBJ1-2 | . | TRBV25-1 | few | CASSDFGSDYGYTF | TGTGCCAGCAGTGACTTCGGCTCTGACTATGGCTACACCTTC
TRBJ2-1 | . | TRBV6-5 | many | CASSFTGYNEQFF | TGTGCCAGCAGTTTCACAGGGTACAATGAGCAGTTCTTC
TRBJ2-1 | . | TRBV7-7 | . | CASSLRQGGFDEQFF | TGTGCTAGCAGCTTACGGCAGGGTGGTTTCGATGAGCAGTTCTTC
TRBJ1-5 | . | TRBV7-2 | many | CASSPAPVPNQPQHF | TGTGCCAGCAGCCCGGCGCCAGTACCGAATCAGCCCCAGCATTTT
TRBJ2-5 | . | TRBV6-5 | . | CASSYSSGIGETQYF | TGTGCCAGCAGTTACTCGTCGGGGATCGGGGAGACCCAGTACTTC
TRBJ2-6 | . | TRBV5-8 | many | CASSLALSGANVLTF | TGTGCCAGCAGCTTGGCCTTGTCAGGGGCCAACGTCCTGACTTTC
TRBJ1-4 | . | TRBV30 | few | CAWSVRTSEKLFF | TGTGCCTGGAGTGTACGGACGAGTGAAAAACTGTTTTTT
TRBJ2-1 | . | TRBV20-1 | many | CSAPGPGGYEQFF | TGCAGTGCTCCAGGACCTGGGGGCTATGAGCAGTTCTTC
TRBJ1-2 | . | TRBV20-1 | . | CSARLQAKGYTF | TGCAGTGCTAGACTCCAGGCGAAGGGCTACACCTTC
TRBJ2-2 | TRBD1 | TRBV11-1 | few | CASSSIYDRARDTGELFF | TGTGCCAGCAGCTCCATTTATGACAGGGCTCGGGACACCGGGGAGCTGTTTTTT
TRBJ2-5 | . | TRBV5-5 | . | CASSLAGGGRQETQYF | TGTGCCAGCAGCTTGGCCGGCGGGGGCCGACAAGAGACCCAGTACTTC
TRBJ1-3 | . | TRBV20-1 | . | CSARTSGNTIYF | TGCAGTGCTAGGACCTCGGGAAACACCATATATTTT
TRBJ2-3 | . | TRBV5-1 | . | CASSLLPTTDTQYF | TGCGCCAGCAGCTTGCTTCCAACCACAGATACGCAGTATTTT
TRBJ2-4 | . | TRBV11-2 | few | CASSLGEGPFVQYF | TGTGCCAGCAGCCTCGGCGAGGGTCCTTTCGTTCAGTACTTC
TRBJ2-3 | TRBD2 | TRBV7-9 | many | CASSPTPGLAGPGDTQYF | TGTGCCAGCAGCCCGACTCCGGGACTAGCGGGCCCCGGGGATACGCAGTATTTT
TRBJ1-5 | . | TRBV20-1 | many | CSAREGKLGSNQPQHF | TGCAGTGCTAGGGAAGGGAAATTAGGTAGCAATCAGCCCCAGCATTTT
TRBJ1-1 | . | TRBV5-1 | . | CASSFLGHTEAFF | TGCGCCAGCAGCTTTTTAGGGCACACTGAAGCTTTCTTT
TRBJ2-7 | TRBD2 | TRBV7-2 | many | CASSLVSGRGGANEQYF | TGTGCCAGCAGCTTAGTGTCGGGGCGGGGGGGCGCGAACGAGCAGTACTTC
TRBJ2-3 | TRBD2 | TRBV20-1 | many | CSARSPSGGADTQYF | TGCAGTGCTAGAAGCCCTAGCGGGGGAGCGGATACGCAGTATTTT
TRBJ1-1 | . | TRBV20-1 | few | CSAYPGGTQGTTEAFF | TGCAGTGCATATCCTGGGGGGACTCAGGGGACCACTGAAGCTTTCTTT
TRBJ1-6 | . | TRBV6-5 | . | CASTRAGANLPLHF | TGTGCCAGCACTCGAGCGGGAGCTAATTTACCCCTCCACTTT
TRBJ1-2 | . | TRBV28 | many | CASSLLRDYYGYTF | TGTGCCAGCAGTTTACTCCGGGATTACTATGGCTACACCTTC
TRBJ1-3 | . | TRBV30 | . | CAWSYGEGNTIYF | TGTGCCTGGAGTTACGGGGAAGGAAACACCATATATTTT
TRBJ1-5 | . | TRBV5-1 | many | CASSLEGFGNQPQHF | TGCGCCAGCAGCTTGGAAGGGTTTGGCAATCAGCCCCAGCATTTT
TRBJ1-2 | TRBD1 | TRBV5-1 | many | CASSPGTGLHYGYTF | TGCGCCAGCAGCCCAGGGACAGGGCTACACTATGGCTACACCTTC
TRBJ1-1 | . | TRBV20-1 | many | CSAGRRVNTEAFF | TGCAGTGCCGGCAGGAGGGTGAACACTGAAGCTTTCTTT
TRBJ2-6 | . | TRBV3-1 | many | CASSPLGVAGANVLTF | TGTGCCAGCAGCCCCCTGGGGGTGGCTGGGGCCAACGTCCTGACTTTC